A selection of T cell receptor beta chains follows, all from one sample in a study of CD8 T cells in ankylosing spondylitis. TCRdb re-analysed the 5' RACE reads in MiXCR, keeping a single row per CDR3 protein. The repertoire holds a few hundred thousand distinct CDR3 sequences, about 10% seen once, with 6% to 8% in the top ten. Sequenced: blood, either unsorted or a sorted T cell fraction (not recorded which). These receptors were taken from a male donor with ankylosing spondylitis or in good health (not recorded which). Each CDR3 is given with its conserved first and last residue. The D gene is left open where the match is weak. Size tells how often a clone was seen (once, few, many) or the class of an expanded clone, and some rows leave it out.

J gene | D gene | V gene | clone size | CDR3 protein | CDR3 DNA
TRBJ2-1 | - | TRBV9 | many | CASSLGVRSDEQFF | TGTGCCAGCAGCCTCGGTGTTCGTTCGGATGAGCAGTTCTTC
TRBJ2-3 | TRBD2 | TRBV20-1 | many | CSARETGGTFPDTQYF | TGCAGTGCTAGAGAGACGGGGGGTACGTTCCCAGATACGCAGTATTTT
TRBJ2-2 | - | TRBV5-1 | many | CASSLGPGINTGELFF | TGCGCCAGCAGCTTGGGCCCGGGTATCAACACCGGGGAGCTGTTTTTT
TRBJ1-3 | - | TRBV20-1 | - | CSARYTPGNTIYF | TGCAGTGCTAGGTACACACCTGGAAACACCATATATTTT
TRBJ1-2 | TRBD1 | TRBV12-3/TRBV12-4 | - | CVSSPDRGFGYGYTF | TGTGTCAGCAGTCCGGACAGGGGATTCGGCTATGGCTACACCTTC
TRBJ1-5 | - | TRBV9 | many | CASSVGAGHQPQHF | TGTGCCAGCAGCGTAGGGGCAGGCCATCAGCCCCAGCATTTT
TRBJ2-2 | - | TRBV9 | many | CASSVALRDRNTGELFF | TGTGCCAGCAGCGTAGCTCTAAGGGACCGGAACACCGGGGAGCTGTTTTTT
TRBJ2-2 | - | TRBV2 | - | CASSSYVTGELFF | TGTGCCAGCAGTTCTTACGTTACCGGGGAGCTGTTTTTT
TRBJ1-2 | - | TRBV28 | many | CASSPTLANYGYTF | TGTGCCAGCAGTCCTACCTTGGCTAACTATGGCTACACCTTC
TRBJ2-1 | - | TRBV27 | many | CASSPIPTGFYNEQFF | TGTGCCAGCAGTCCCATACCCACAGGGTTCTACAATGAGCAGTTCTTC
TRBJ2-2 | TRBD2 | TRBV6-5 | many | CASSTSANTGELFF | TGTGCCAGCAGTACTAGCGCTAACACCGGGGAGCTGTTTTTT
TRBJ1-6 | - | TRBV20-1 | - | CSAQPAREGSPLHF | TGCAGTGCTCAGCCCGCCAGGGAGGGTTCACCCCTCCACTTT
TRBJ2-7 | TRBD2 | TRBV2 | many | CASASNPGLASYEQYF | TGTGCCAGCGCATCAAACCCGGGACTAGCTTCCTACGAGCAGTACTTC
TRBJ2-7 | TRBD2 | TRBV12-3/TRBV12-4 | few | CASSSSRSGRSTYEQYF | TGTGCCAGCAGTTCCTCGAGGAGCGGGAGGTCCACCTACGAGCAGTACTTC
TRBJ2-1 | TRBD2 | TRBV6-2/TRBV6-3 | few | CASTLAGGRNEQFF | TGTGCCAGCACCTTAGCGGGGGGGCGGAATGAGCAGTTCTTC
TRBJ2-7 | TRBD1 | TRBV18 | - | CASSDGQDYEQYF | TGTGCCAGCTCGGATGGACAGGATTACGAGCAGTACTTC
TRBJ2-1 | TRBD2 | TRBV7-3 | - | CASSLEGLVDDEQFF | TGTGCCAGCAGCTTAGAGGGACTAGTGGACGATGAGCAGTTCTTC
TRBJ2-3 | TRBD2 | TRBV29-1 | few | CSVEERTSGRAWLDTQYF | TGCAGCGTTGAAGAAAGGACTAGCGGGAGGGCCTGGCTAGATACGCAGTATTTT
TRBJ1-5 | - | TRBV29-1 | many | CSVAGAGQPQHF | TGCAGCGTTGCGGGGGCTGGTCAGCCCCAGCATTTT
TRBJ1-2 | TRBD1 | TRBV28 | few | CASSLYGAGQGVGYTF | TGTGCCAGCAGTTTATACGGAGCGGGACAGGGGGTTGGCTACACCTTC
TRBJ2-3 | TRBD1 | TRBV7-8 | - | CASSLLTGWETDTQYF | TGTGCCAGCAGCCTTCTGACAGGGTGGGAGACAGATACGCAGTATTTT
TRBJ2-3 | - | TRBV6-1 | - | CASNRISGEPPDTQYF | TGTGCCAGCAATCGGATATCGGGGGAGCCCCCAGATACGCAGTATTTT
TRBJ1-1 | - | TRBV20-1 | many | CSARHNGLNTEAFF | TGCAGTGCTAGGCACAACGGACTGAACACTGAAGCTTTCTTT
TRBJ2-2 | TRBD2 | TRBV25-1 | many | CASSEYRGEGTSGSSSNTGELFF | TGTGCCAGCAGTGAATATCGCGGGGAGGGGACTAGCGGGTCATCCTCGAACACCGGGGAGCTGTTTTTT
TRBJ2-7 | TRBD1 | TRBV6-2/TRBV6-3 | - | CASSITGEAEQYF | TGTGCCAGCAGTATCACAGGGGAAGCCGAGCAGTACTTC
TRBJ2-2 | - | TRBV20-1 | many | CSARRARNTGELFF | TGCAGTGCTAGACGAGCGCGGAACACCGGGGAGCTGTTTTTT
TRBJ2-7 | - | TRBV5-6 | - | CASRLLGSYEQYF | TGTGCCAGCAGACTCTTGGGGTCCTACGAGCAGTACTTC
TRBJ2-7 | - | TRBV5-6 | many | CASSLGAHRGEQYF | TGTGCCAGCAGCTTGGGAGCCCACCGGGGCGAGCAGTACTTC
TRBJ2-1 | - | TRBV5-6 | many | CASSYKDRSYNEQFF | TGTGCCAGCAGCTACAAGGACAGATCCTACAATGAGCAGTTCTTC
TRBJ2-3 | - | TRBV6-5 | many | CASRKTDTQYF | TGTGCCAGCAGGAAAACAGATACGCAGTATTTT
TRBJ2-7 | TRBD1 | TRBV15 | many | CATSRVYGQGEYEQYF | TGTGCCACCAGCAGAGTCTACGGACAGGGCGAATACGAGCAGTACTTC
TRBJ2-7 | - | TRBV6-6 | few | CASSAPLGFSSYEQYF | TGTGCCAGCAGTGCCCCTTTGGGTTTTAGCTCCTACGAGCAGTACTTC
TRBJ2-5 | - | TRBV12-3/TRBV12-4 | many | CATLKGTQETQYF | TGTGCCACCTTAAAGGGAACTCAAGAGACCCAGTACTTC
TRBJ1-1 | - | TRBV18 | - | CASSPSLGGDNTEAFF | TGTGCCAGCTCACCCTCTCTAGGGGGAGATAACACTGAAGCTTTCTTT
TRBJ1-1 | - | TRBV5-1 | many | CASSLVQGNTEAFF | TGCGCCAGCAGCTTGGTTCAGGGGAACACTGAAGCTTTCTTT
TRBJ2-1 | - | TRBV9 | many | CASSVGGSSSYNEQFF | TGTGCCAGCAGCGTAGGAGGATCGAGCTCCTACAATGAGCAGTTCTTC
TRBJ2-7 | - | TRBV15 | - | CATSRGSQGRVAPSRGEQYF | TGTGCCACCAGCAGAGGTTCCCAGGGTCGAGTAGCCCCATCCAGAGGCGAGCAGTACTTC
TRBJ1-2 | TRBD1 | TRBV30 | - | CAWSVRWDRVHSGYTF | TGTGCCTGGAGTGTTCGATGGGACAGGGTTCATTCGGGCTACACCTTC
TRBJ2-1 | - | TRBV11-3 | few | CASSLGGADKQFF | TGTGCCAGCAGCTTAGGTGGAGCAGATAAGCAGTTCTTC
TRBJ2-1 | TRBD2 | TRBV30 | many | CAWSPGLAGSNEQFF | TGTGCCTGGAGTCCCGGACTAGCGGGAAGCAATGAGCAGTTCTTC